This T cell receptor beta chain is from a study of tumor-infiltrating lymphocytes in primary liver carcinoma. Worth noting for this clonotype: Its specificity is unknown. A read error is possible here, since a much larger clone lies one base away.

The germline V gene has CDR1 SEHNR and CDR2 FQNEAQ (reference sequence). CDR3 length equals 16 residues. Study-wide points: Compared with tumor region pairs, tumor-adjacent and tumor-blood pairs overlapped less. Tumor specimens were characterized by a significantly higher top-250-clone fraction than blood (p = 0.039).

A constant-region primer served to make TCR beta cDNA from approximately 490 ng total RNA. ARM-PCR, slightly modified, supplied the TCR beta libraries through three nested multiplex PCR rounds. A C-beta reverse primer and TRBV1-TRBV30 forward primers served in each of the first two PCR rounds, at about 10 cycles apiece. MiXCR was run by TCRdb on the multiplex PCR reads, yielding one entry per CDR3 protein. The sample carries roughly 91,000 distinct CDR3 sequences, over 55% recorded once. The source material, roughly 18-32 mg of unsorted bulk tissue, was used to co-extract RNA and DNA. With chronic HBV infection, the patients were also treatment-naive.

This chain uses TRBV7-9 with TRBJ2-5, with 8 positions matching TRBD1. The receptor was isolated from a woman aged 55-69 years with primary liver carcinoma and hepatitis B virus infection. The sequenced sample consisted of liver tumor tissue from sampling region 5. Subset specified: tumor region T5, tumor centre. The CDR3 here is CASNLGRTGSQETQYF. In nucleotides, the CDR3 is TGTGCCAGCAACTTAGGTCGGACAGGGTCCCAAGAGACCCAGTACTTC.